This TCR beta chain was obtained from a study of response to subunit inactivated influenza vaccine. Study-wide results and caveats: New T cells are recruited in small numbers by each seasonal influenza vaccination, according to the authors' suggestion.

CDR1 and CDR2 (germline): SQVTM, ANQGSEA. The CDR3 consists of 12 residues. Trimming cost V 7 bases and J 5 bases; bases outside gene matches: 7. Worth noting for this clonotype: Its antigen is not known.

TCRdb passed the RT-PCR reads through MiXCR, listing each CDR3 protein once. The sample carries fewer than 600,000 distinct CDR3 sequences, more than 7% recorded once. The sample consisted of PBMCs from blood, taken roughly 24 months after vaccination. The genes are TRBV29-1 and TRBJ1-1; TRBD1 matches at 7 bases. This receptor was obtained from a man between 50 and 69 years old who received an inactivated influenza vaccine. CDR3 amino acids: CSARQGRTEAFF. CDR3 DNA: TGCAGCGCACGACAGGGACGTACTGAAGCTTTCTTT.